Sequencing of this T cell receptor beta chain was carried out in a study of cytomegalovirus exposure and HLA in healthy donors. There are 16 residues in the CDR3. Looked up from germline, CDR1 is KGHSH and CDR2 is LQKENI. Trimming removed 6 bases from V and 0 bases from J, with 17 bases in between. As regards this clone: What it recognizes is unknown.

Study conclusions and caveats: TCR beta chains numbering more than 150 were designated cytomegalovirus-associated. The CMV antigen specificity of a few CMV-associated chains was confirmed through in vitro analysis. The TCR clusters that emerged in the first cohort tended, a later analysis found, to co-occur in the 120 or so validation repertoires.

The table came from immunoSEQ multiplex PCR; TCRdb's copy has only in-frame clones and leaves some out. The sample shows about 65,000 clones, over 85% of them seen only once. Donors were drawn from the approximately 110-subject validation cohort, separate from the approximately 700-subject first cohort. This chain joins TRBV18 and TRBJ1-1; D may be TRBD1 (5 bases). This clonotype was sampled from a man younger than 35 in good health and CMV-seropositive. Sequencing was carried out using PBMCs. CDR3: CASSIPGKGMNTEAFF. The CDR3 DNA sequence: TGTGCCAGCTCTATTCCCGGAAAGGGGATGAACACTGAAGCTTTCTTT. Full variable domain (rest looked up from reference TRBV18 and TRBJ1-1): NAGVMQNPRHLVRRRGQEARLRCSPMKGHSHVYWYRQLPEEGLKFMVYLQKENIIDESGMPKERFSAEFPKEGPSILRIQQVVRGDSAAYFCASSIPGKGMNTEAFFGQGTRLTVV.